A single sample gave rise to the 17 T cell receptor beta chains below, sequenced in a study of cytomegalovirus exposure and HLA in healthy donors. The PCR used 60 Vbeta and 13 Jbeta primers. The table came from immunoSEQ multiplex PCR; TCRdb's copy has only in-frame clones and leaves some out. The data show roughly 110,000 clones, with roughly 82% seen just once and under 7.5% held by the top ten. The sample taken for sequencing was PBMCs. The receptor set was obtained from a woman between 45 and 60 years old in good health and CMV-seropositive.

The chain employs TRBV5-1 and TRBJ1-1; 8 bases line up with TRBD1. This CDR3 contains 17 residues. The germline gives CDR1 SGHRS, CDR2 YFSETQ. With V trimmed by 2 bases and J by 1 base, 10 bases remained unmatched. The CDR3 coding sequence is TGCGCCAGCAGCTTCGAACAGGGGGTAAGAAAGAACACTGAAGCTTTCTTT. It is translated as CASSFEQGVRKNTEAFF.

V and J are TRBV4-1 and TRBJ1-2, with D unresolved. Germline V lookup: CDR1 MGHRA, CDR2 YSYEKL. V was shortened by 5 bases and J by 3 bases, with 16 bases between the two germline ends. The CDR3 is made up of 15 amino acids. The CDR3 protein is CASSSPTRVHYGYTF. The CDR3 bases are TGCGCCAGCAGCTCACCAACCCGGGTCCACTATGGCTACACCTTC.

This clone came up a few times. The rearrangement links TRBV6-5 to TRBJ2-5, with a tentative D call TRBD1 (5 bases). The last part of the DNA fits TRBJ2-7 better; the J call may be wrong. The germline V gene encodes CDR1 MNHEY and CDR2 SVGAGI. The CDR3 runs to 14 residues. CDR3 in amino acids: CAGEGRASSYEQYF. The DNA for the CDR3 is TGTGCCGGCGAAGGCAGGGCAAGCTCCTACGAGCAGTACTTC.

This chain joins TRBV28 and TRBJ1-2; perhaps TRBD1 as D (6 bases). Between the trimmed V and J ends, which lost 7 bases and 6 bases, there was a span of 12 bases. The CDR3 consists of 12 residues. Germline V gene lookup returns CDR1 MDHEN and CDR2 SYDVKM. CDR3 sequence: CASTTQGNGYTF. CDR3 DNA: TGTGCCAGCACGACACAGGGAAATGGCTACACCTTC.

This clone has only a few counts. The rearrangement links TRBV7-2 to TRBJ2-7; 10 bases line up with TRBD1. This CDR3 is 14 amino acids long. In germline, CDR1 is SGHTA, CDR2 FQGNSA. The trim removed 3 bases at V and 5 bases at J, leaving 4 bases unmatched. The CDR3 DNA reads TGTGCCAGCAGCTTCCCGGGACAGGGGAACGAGCAGTACTTC. Translation gives CASSFPGQGNEQYF.

The chain combines TRBV5-1 with TRBJ2-2; 7 nucleotides line up with TRBD1. The CDR3 consists of 15 residues. CDR1 SGHRS and CDR2 YFSETQ come from the germline V gene. J lost 3 bases, V lost 2 bases, and 4 bases had no gene match. The CDR3 nucleotides read TGCGCCAGCAGCTTCCGGGACAGAGACACCGGGGAGCTGTTTTTT. It is translated as CASSFRDRDTGELFF.

This sequence joins TRBV28 and TRBJ2-6; 7 bases are a match to TRBD2. Germline CDR1 is MDHEN and CDR2 is SYDVKM. This CDR3 region has 18 residues. V shed 5 bases, J shed 0 bases, and the junction held 10 bases outside the gene matches. CDR3 nucleotides: TGTGCCAGCAGTCTTCTGGGCGGGGGTGTCTCTGGGGCCAACGTCCTGACTTTC. Translating it yields CASSLLGGGVSGANVLTF.

The genes are TRBV6-6 and TRBJ2-3; 8 bases map to TRBD1. CDR1 is MNHNY, CDR2 SVGAGI, per germline (reference sequence). The CDR3 covers 13 residues. Losses at the gene ends were 2 bases for V and 6 bases for J; bases not matched to a gene: 1. The CDR3 sequence: CASSYQGADTQYF. The CDR3 region has the DNA TGTGCCAGCAGTTACCAGGGGGCGGATACGCAGTATTTT.

The gene calls are TRBV30 and TRBJ1-5, with D tentatively TRBD1 (6 bases). V was shortened by 0 bases and J by 2 bases, with 11 bases between the two germline ends. Germline assignment: CDR1 GTSNPN and CDR2 SVGIG (reference sequence). This CDR3 contains 15 residues. The CDR3 DNA sequence: TGTGCCTGGAGTGTAGGGGGTCTGGGCAATCAGCCCCAGCATTTT. This codes for CAWSVGGLGNQPQHF.

The chain combines TRBV5-5 with TRBJ2-2, with D perhaps TRBD1 (6 bases). The CDR3 contains 14 residues. CDR1 is SGHKS, CDR2 YYEKEE, per germline (reference sequence). Trimming took off 0 bases at V and 4 bases at J, with 7 bases between the two ends. The CDR3 loop is CASSLVGATGELFF. The CDR3 DNA is TGTGCCAGCAGCTTGGTGGGGGCCACCGGGGAGCTGTTTTTT.

The chain combines TRBV5-1 with TRBJ1-2, with D possibly being TRBD1 (6 bases). V lost 3 bases and J lost 4, with 10 bases in between. The CDR3 is made up of 13 amino acids. From germline, CDR1 is SGHRS and CDR2 YFSETQ. CDR3 bases: TGCGCCAGCAGCTCCACAGGGTCCTATGGCTACACCTTC. It translates to CASSSTGSYGYTF.

The chain carries TRBV6-6 and TRBJ1-4; D might be TRBD1 (6 bases). Germline V lookup: CDR1 MNHNY, CDR2 SVGAGI (reference sequence). The V gene lost 4 bases and the J gene lost 8 bases, with 14 bases spanning the gap. This CDR3 has 14 amino acids. The DNA for the CDR3 is TGTGCCAGCAGTTCCTCAGGGGTTCGGGAAAAACTGTTTTTT. Encoded protein: CASSSSGVREKLFF.

The genes are TRBV5-1 and TRBJ1-1; 9 bases line up with TRBD1. This CDR3 spans 15 amino acids. Germline CDR1 SGHRS, CDR2 YFSETQ. With V trimmed by 4 bases and J by 4 bases, 8 bases remained unmatched. The CDR3 sequence: CASSQQGAHGTEAFF. The CDR3 nucleotides read TGCGCCAGCAGCCAACAGGGGGCGCATGGCACTGAAGCTTTCTTT.

V usage is TRBV28 and J usage is TRBJ2-7, with D hard to call. Germline values: CDR1 MDHEN, CDR2 SYDVKM. V dropped 4 bases and J dropped 2 bases, with 3 bases sitting between them. The CDR3 covers 11 residues. The CDR3 DNA is TGTGCCAGCAGTTCTCCCTACGAGCAGTACTTC. Encoded protein: CASSSPYEQYF.

V is TRBV7-3 and J is TRBJ2-2, with unresolved D. The CDR3 is made up of 13 amino acids. CDR1 SGHTA and CDR2 FQGTGA come from the germline V gene. Between the trimmed V and J ends, which lost 7 bases and 4 bases, there was a span of 10 bases. CDR3 protein: CASNPHGTGELFF. CDR3 bases: TGTGCCAGCAACCCTCACGGCACCGGGGAGCTGTTTTTT.

CDR3 sequence: CASREQGPAGNTIYF. The CDR3 region has the DNA TGCGCCAGCCGAGAACAGGGACCCGCTGGAAACACCATATATTTT. V and J are TRBV5-1 and TRBJ1-3, with D perhaps TRBD1 (6 bases). Germline CDR1 SGHRS, CDR2 YFSETQ. This CDR3 spans 15 amino acids. The V gene lost 7 bases and the J gene lost 2 bases, with 16 bases spanning the gap.

V and J are TRBV5-1 and TRBJ2-2; D might be TRBD2 (5 bases). CDR3 length: 14 residues. V was shortened by 5 bases and J by 4 bases, with 12 bases between the two germline ends. The germline CDR1 and CDR2 sequences are SGHRS and YFSETQ. The chain's CDR3 is CASSSGVVTGELFF. For the CDR3, the DNA is TGCGCCAGCAGTTCCGGGGTCGTCACCGGGGAGCTGTTTTTT.